The 32 T cell receptor beta chains listed next were all sequenced from one sample in a study of T cell responses to AZD1222 COVID-19 vaccine. Profiled with immunoSEQ multiplex PCR; TCRdb holds only in-frame clones, not every one. In the table there are 150,000 or so clones, approximately 90% of which are singletons. This sample comprised peripheral blood, obtained on day 0 of AZD1222 vaccination. Receptors originate from an adult in good health.

This clone occurred a few times. The J gene is TRBJ2-7, the V gene TRBV29-1; 8 bases agree with TRBD2. Unmatched junction bases numbered 5, after V lost 4 bases and J lost 3 bases. This CDR3 has 13 residues. Germline lookup yields CDR1 SQVTM and CDR2 ANQGSEA. The DNA for the CDR3 is TGCAGCGTTGGCAGCGGGGGTGACTACGAGCAGTACTTC. Translated: CSVGSGGDYEQYF.

The chain uses TRBV27 and TRBJ2-2; D is uncertain. CDR3 length equals 13 residues. V lost 9 bases to trimming and J lost 3 bases, with 11 bases between them. In germline, CDR1 is MNHEY, CDR2 SMNVEV (reference sequence). The CDR3 sequence is CASEVDYTGELFF. CDR3 coding DNA: TGTGCCAGTGAAGTGGATTACACCGGGGAGCTGTTTTTT.

V usage is TRBV27 and J usage is TRBJ2-7; 8 bases are a match to TRBD2. V shed 5 bases and J 2 bases; nucleotides not matched to a gene: 8. The V gene's germline CDR1 is MNHEY and CDR2 SMNVEV (reference sequence). The CDR3 has 15 residues. CDR3 loop: CASSPVLRGAYEQYF. CDR3 nucleotides: TGTGCCAGCAGTCCTGTTTTGCGGGGGGCCTACGAGCAGTACTTC.

This rearrangement joins TRBV12-3 or TRBV12-4 to TRBJ1-2; 9 bases fit TRBD1. The CDR3 contains 12 residues. J lost 10 bases, V lost 5 bases, and 5 bases had no gene match. CDR3 sequence (DNA): TGTGCCAGCAGTGAACAGGGGGCCAACTACACCTTC. The encoded protein is CASSEQGANYTF.

The chain couples TRBV7-2 to TRBJ1-4, with a weak D call TRBD1 (6 bases). Trimming shortened V by 5 bases and J by 9 bases, and 16 bases separated the two germline ends. Germline-derived CDR1 and CDR2 are SGHTA and FQGNSA. The CDR3 length is 14 residues. The CDR3: CASSPTGNGKKLFF. CDR3 nucleotide sequence: TGTGCCAGCAGCCCAACAGGGAATGGGAAAAAACTGTTTTTT. Full variable domain (outside the CDR3, taken from reference TRBV7-2 and TRBJ1-4): GAGVSQSPSNKVTEKGKDVELRCDPISGHTALYWYRQSLGQGLEFLIYFQGNSAPDKSGLPSDRFSAERTGGSVSTLTIQRTQQEDSAVYLCASSPTGNGKKLFFGSGTQLSVL.

The chain has TRBV15 and TRBJ2-7; TRBD2 matches 11 bases. Germline V gene lookup returns CDR1 LNHNV and CDR2 YYDKDF (reference sequence). This CDR3 is built from 15 residues. V was pared by 5 bases and J by 3 bases, with 6 bases of the junction left unmatched. The chain's CDR3 is CATSRHGLAGYEQYF. CDR3 DNA sequence: TGTGCCACCAGCCGACATGGACTAGCGGGCTACGAGCAGTACTTC.

The rearrangement joins TRBV7-9 to TRBJ2-2; TRBD2 agrees at 7 bases. There are 13 residues in the CDR3. The junction had 3 bases not matched to a gene; V was cut back by 5 bases and J by 6 bases. Germline-derived CDR1 and CDR2 are SEHNR and FQNEAQ (reference sequence). The CDR3 reads CASSPREPGELFF. The CDR3 nucleotides are TGTGCCAGCAGCCCGCGGGAGCCCGGGGAGCTGTTTTTT.

V and J are TRBV2 and TRBJ2-5, with D uncertain. The CDR3 is 13 residues long. Trimming left V 6 bases short and J 4 bases short, with 12 bases between. CDR1 is SNHLY and CDR2 is FYNNEI in the germline V gene. CDR3 bases: TGTGCCAGCAGCCTGGGCCCGGGAGAGACCCAGTACTTC. It is translated as CASSLGPGETQYF.

The CDR3 protein is CASSPRQGPYYGYTF. The CDR3 coding sequence is TGTGCCAGCAGTCCGCGACAGGGGCCTTACTATGGCTACACCTTC. The chain joins TRBV27 to TRBJ1-2; the match to TRBD1 covers 8 bases. Germline-derived CDR1 and CDR2 are MNHEY and SMNVEV (reference sequence). V lost 5 bases, J lost 3 bases, and 8 bases stayed unmatched. CDR3 size: 15 residues.

The chain carries TRBV29-1 and TRBJ2-5; the D gene is possibly TRBD2 (6 bases). The CDR3 sequence is 14 residues long. Germline lookup yields CDR1 SQVTM and CDR2 ANQGSEA. Trimming took off 0 bases at V and 2 bases at J, with 10 bases between the two ends. The CDR3 is CSVEEQRAQETQYF. The CDR3 nucleotides read TGCAGCGTTGAAGAGCAGCGGGCTCAAGAGACCCAGTACTTC.

The CDR3 coding sequence is TGTGCCAGGAAGGACAGCTTTAACTATGGCTACACCTTC. Protein product: CARKDSFNYGYTF. The chain links TRBV6-5 to TRBJ1-2; possible D gene TRBD1, 6 bases. Per germline, CDR1 MNHEY and CDR2 SVGAGI. CDR3 length equals 13 residues. V was cut by 9 bases and J by 1 base, with 12 bases left in between.

The chain carries TRBV19 and TRBJ2-5; D is possibly TRBD1 (6 bases). Trimming removed 3 bases from V and 7 bases from J, with 21 bases in between. The V gene's germline CDR1 is LNHDA and CDR2 SQIVND (reference sequence). The CDR3 runs to 16 residues. CDR3 protein: CASSMGRGQMVATQYF. The CDR3 region has the DNA TGTGCCAGTAGTATGGGACGGGGACAAATGGTTGCGACCCAGTACTTC. The whole variable domain, filled in from reference TRBV19 and TRBJ2-5, reads DGGITQSPKYLFRKEGQNVTLSCEQNLNHDAMYWYRQDPGQGLRLIYYSQIVNDFQKGDIAEGYSVSREKKESFPLTVTSAQKNPTAFYLCASSMGRGQMVATQYFGPGTRLLVL.

V usage is TRBV18 and J usage is TRBJ1-1; D not resolved. The V end was cut by 2 bases, the J end by 1 base, with 5 bases between. The CDR3 is 13 amino acids. Germline CDR1 reads KGHSH; CDR2 reads LQKENI. The CDR3 loop is CASSPEGNTEAFF. DNA for the CDR3: TGTGCCAGCTCACCAGAGGGGAACACTGAAGCTTTCTTT.

This chain connects TRBV28 to TRBJ2-1; 8 bases align to TRBD2. The germline V gene encodes CDR1 MDHEN and CDR2 SYDVKM. The CDR3 has 15 amino acids. J gave up 1 base and V 4 bases, and 3 bases lay outside the gene matches. The chain's CDR3 is CASSSSSGSYNEQFF. The CDR3 bases are TGTGCCAGCAGTTCATCTAGCGGGTCCTACAATGAGCAGTTCTTC.

This clone appeared a single time. The J gene is TRBJ2-1, the V gene TRBV27; tentatively, D is TRBD2 (7 bases). In germline, CDR1 is MNHEY, CDR2 SMNVEV (reference sequence). CDR3 length equals 17 residues. V dropped 8 bases and J dropped 4 bases, with 24 bases sitting between them. CDR3 residues: CASRGGELAWEYNEQFF. The CDR3 coding sequence is TGTGCCAGCCGAGGGGGGGAACTAGCTTGGGAGTACAATGAGCAGTTCTTC.

This chain joins TRBV5-1 and TRBJ2-3; D not certain. Trimming left V 0 bases short and J 6 bases short, with 2 bases between. Germline loops: CDR1 SGHRS, CDR2 YFSETQ. This CDR3 is 11 amino acids long. The chain's CDR3 is CASSLVDTQYF. In DNA form, the CDR3 reads TGCGCCAGCAGCTTGGTGGATACGCAGTATTTT.

The chain has TRBV5-1 and TRBJ2-2, with D perhaps TRBD1 (6 bases). V lost 3 bases and J 0 bases, leaving 12 bases between the germline ends. Germline V gene sequence: CDR1 SGHRS, CDR2 YFSETQ. The CDR3 extends over 16 amino acids. CDR3 DNA: TGCGCCAGCAGCTACGGGACATGGTCGAACACCGGGGAGCTGTTTTTT. It codes for CASSYGTWSNTGELFF.

The chain couples TRBV4-3 to TRBJ1-6, with D unclear. V lost 1 base, J lost 7 bases, and 11 bases lay in between. Germline CDR1 reads LGHNA; CDR2 reads YSLEER. The CDR3 is 15 amino acids. The CDR3 bases are TGCGCCAGCAGCCAAGGGTGGGTCAGAAATTCACCCCTCCACTTT. Its protein product is CASSQGWVRNSPLHF.

The gene calls are TRBV11-1 and TRBJ2-1, with unresolved D. CDR3 length: 14 amino acids. Germline CDR1 SGHAT, CDR2 FQDESV (reference sequence). Trimming removed 5 bases at V and 5 bases at J, with 13 bases between. The CDR3 nucleotides are TGTGCCAGCAGCCCCCGGCCGGGTAACAATGAGCAGTTCTTC. Its protein is CASSPRPGNNEQFF.

This chain links TRBV7-9 with TRBJ2-7, with D unclear. Germline-derived CDR1 and CDR2 are SEHNR and FQNEAQ (reference sequence). There are 15 residues in the CDR3. Trimming cost V 5 bases and J 2 bases, with 16 bases left between them. CDR3 loop: CASSSHGGGPYEQYF. The CDR3 DNA reads TGTGCCAGCAGCAGCCACGGCGGTGGGCCCTACGAGCAGTACTTC.

The chain combines TRBV25-1 with TRBJ1-2, with D uncertain. CDR1 and CDR2 (germline): MGHDK, SYGVNS. V lost 3 bases and J 8 bases, leaving 16 bases between the germline ends. CDR3 length: 14 amino acids. The CDR3, as DNA: TGTGCCAGCAGTGATTTGGCCAGGAGAGGCGGCTACACCTTC. Translated: CASSDLARRGGYTF.

V and J are TRBV3-1 (or the pseudogene TRBV3-2) and TRBJ2-4; possibly TRBD1 for D (5 bases). V lost 5 bases and J 4 bases, leaving 15 bases between the germline ends. The germline CDR1 and CDR2 sequences are LGHDT and YNNKEL (reference sequence). The CDR3 covers 15 residues. CDR3 amino acids: CASSVQGPIKNIQYF. The CDR3 coding sequence is TGTGCCAGCAGCGTGCAGGGTCCCATTAAAAACATTCAGTACTTC.

This clone was seen a single time. The chain is built from TRBV6-5 and TRBJ1-6; a possible D gene is TRBD1 (5 bases). The V end was cut by 2 bases, the J end by 5 bases, with 10 bases between. Germline lookup yields CDR1 MNHEY and CDR2 SVGAGI. The CDR3 sequence is 15 residues long. CDR3 in DNA: TGTGCCAGCAGTTACAGTGAGGGGCATAATTCACCCCTCCACTTT. Translated, it gives CASSYSEGHNSPLHF.

V usage is TRBV30 and J usage is TRBJ1-2; the D gene is possibly TRBD1 (6 bases). CDR3 length: 14 residues. V lost 0 bases, J lost 6 bases, and 14 bases lay in between. From germline, CDR1 is GTSNPN and CDR2 SVGIG (reference sequence). DNA of the CDR3: TGTGCCTGGAGTGTAATCGGGGGCGGAAATGGCTACACCTTC. This sequence encodes CAWSVIGGGNGYTF.

The rearrangement links TRBV19 to TRBJ2-7; D may be TRBD1 or TRBD2 (5 bases each). CDR3 length: 14 residues. From germline, CDR1 is LNHDA and CDR2 SQIVND (reference sequence). Deletions cut 5 bases from V and 0 bases from J, with 11 bases between. Here the CDR3 DNA reads TGTGCCAGTAGTCGGGACGGCAGCTCCTACGAGCAGTACTTC. Translating it yields CASSRDGSSYEQYF.

V is TRBV18 and J is TRBJ1-6; D is unresolved. Germline V gene lookup returns CDR1 KGHSH and CDR2 LQKENI. The CDR3 is 13 residues long. V gave up 4 bases and J gave up 8 bases, with 9 bases separating them. CDR3 amino acids: CASSHLGDSPLHF. Here the CDR3 DNA reads TGTGCCAGCTCACATCTGGGTGATTCACCCCTCCACTTT.

V and J are TRBV4-2 and TRBJ2-7; 8 nucleotides agree with TRBD2. V shed 3 bases and J 4 bases; nucleotides not matched to a gene: 23. The V gene's germline CDR1 is LGHNA and CDR2 YNFKEQ. The CDR3 runs 20 residues. The CDR3: CASSHFQASGTSGSVYEQYF. The CDR3 nucleotides are TGTGCCAGCAGCCATTTCCAGGCTTCCGGGACAAGCGGGAGCGTGTACGAGCAGTACTTC.

The V call is TRBV28, the J call TRBJ1-1, with 7 bases matching TRBD1. The length of the CDR3 is 15 residues. The trim removed 8 bases at V and 0 bases at J, leaving 9 bases unmatched. CDR1 MDHEN and CDR2 SYDVKM come from the germline V gene. The DNA of the CDR3 is TGTGCCAGCCAACCACTAACAGGGGTGAACACTGAAGCTTTCTTT. It yields the protein CASQPLTGVNTEAFF.

The chain joins TRBV11-2 to TRBJ2-7; the match to TRBD2 covers 10 bases. The V gene end was trimmed by 6 bases and the J gene end by 3 bases; junction bases not matched to a gene: 20. Germline V gives CDR1 SGHAT, CDR2 FQNNGV. The CDR3 runs 19 residues. The CDR3 nucleotides are TGTGCCAGCAGTCGAGTCCTGGGGACTAGCGCCACACCTATCTACGAGCAGTACTTC. This codes for CASSRVLGTSATPIYEQYF.

The rearrangement uses TRBV5-4 and TRBJ2-5; D might be TRBD1 or TRBD2, each matching 5 bases. This CDR3 spans 13 amino acids. V dropped 4 bases and J dropped 4 bases, with 11 bases sitting between them. CDR1 and CDR2 from the germline V gene are SGHNT and YYREEE (reference sequence). This CDR3 reads CASSRDGGETQYF. CDR3 bases: TGTGCCAGCAGCCGGGACGGAGGAGAGACCCAGTACTTC. Full variable domain (remainder filled in from reference TRBV5-4 and TRBJ2-5): ETGVTQSPTHLIKTRGQQVTLRCSSQSGHNTVSWYQQALGQGPQFIFQYYREEENGRGNFPPRFSGLQFPNYSSELNVNALELDDSALYLCASSRDGGETQYFGPGTRLLVL.

V usage is TRBV6-5 and J usage is TRBJ2-5; 10 bases are shared with TRBD2. The CDR3 has 14 amino acids. J lost 5 bases, V lost 6 bases, and 6 bases had no gene match. Looked up from germline, CDR1 is MNHEY and CDR2 is SVGAGI. The CDR3 region is CASRRAGGMETQYF. The CDR3 DNA reads as TGTGCCAGCAGGCGAGCGGGAGGGATGGAGACCCAGTACTTC.

The chain recombines TRBV12-3 or TRBV12-4 with TRBJ2-7; D is possibly TRBD1 (5 bases). V was cut by 2 bases and J by 6 bases, with 11 bases left in between. The CDR3 loop spans 13 amino acids. The CDR3 is CASSLLQGSEQYF. CDR3 in DNA: TGTGCCAGCAGTTTATTGCAGGGATCCGAGCAGTACTTC.